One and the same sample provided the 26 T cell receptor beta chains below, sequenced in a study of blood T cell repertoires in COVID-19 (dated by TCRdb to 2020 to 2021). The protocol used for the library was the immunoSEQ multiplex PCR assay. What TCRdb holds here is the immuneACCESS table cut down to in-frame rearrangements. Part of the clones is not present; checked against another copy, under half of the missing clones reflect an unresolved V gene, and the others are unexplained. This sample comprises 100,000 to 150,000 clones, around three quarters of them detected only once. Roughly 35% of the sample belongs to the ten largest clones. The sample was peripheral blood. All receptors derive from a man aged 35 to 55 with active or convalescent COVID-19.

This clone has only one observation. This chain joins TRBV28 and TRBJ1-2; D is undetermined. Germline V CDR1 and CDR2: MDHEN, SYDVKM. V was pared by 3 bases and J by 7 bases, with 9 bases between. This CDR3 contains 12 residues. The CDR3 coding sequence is TGTGCCAGCAGTTTTGCCGAGGGTGGCTACACCTTC. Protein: CASSFAEGGYTF.

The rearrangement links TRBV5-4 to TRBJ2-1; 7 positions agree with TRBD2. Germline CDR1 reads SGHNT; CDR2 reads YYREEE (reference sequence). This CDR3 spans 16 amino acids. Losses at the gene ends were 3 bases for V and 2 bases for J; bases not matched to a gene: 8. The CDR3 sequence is CASSSRGGGAYNEQFF. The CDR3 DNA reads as TGTGCCAGCAGCTCCCGTGGGGGAGGGGCCTACAATGAGCAGTTCTTC.

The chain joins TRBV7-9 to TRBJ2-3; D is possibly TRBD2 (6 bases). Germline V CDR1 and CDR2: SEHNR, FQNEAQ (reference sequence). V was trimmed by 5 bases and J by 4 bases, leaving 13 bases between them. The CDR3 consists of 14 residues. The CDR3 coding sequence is TGTGCCAGCAGCGCGCTAGGGACTCCAGATACGCAGTATTTT. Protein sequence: CASSALGTPDTQYF.

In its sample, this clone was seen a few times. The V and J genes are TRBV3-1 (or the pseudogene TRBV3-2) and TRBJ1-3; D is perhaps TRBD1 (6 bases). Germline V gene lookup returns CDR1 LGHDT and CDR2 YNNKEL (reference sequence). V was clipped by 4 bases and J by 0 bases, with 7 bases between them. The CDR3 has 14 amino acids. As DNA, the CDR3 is TGTGCCAGCAGCCGGGACAACTCTGGAAACACCATATATTTT. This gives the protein CASSRDNSGNTIYF.

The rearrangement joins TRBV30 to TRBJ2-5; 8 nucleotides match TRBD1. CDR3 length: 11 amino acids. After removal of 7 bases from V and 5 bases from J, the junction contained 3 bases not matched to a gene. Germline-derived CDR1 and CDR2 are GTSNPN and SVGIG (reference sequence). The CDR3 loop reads CALTGEETQYF. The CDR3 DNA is TGTGCCTTGACAGGGGAGGAGACCCAGTACTTC.

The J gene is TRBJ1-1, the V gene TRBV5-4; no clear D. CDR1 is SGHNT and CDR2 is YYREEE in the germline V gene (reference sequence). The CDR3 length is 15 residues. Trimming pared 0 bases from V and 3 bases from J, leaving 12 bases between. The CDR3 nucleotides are TGTGCCAGCAGCTTGGCCGGTTACGGTGACACTGAAGCTTTCTTT. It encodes CASSLAGYGDTEAFF.

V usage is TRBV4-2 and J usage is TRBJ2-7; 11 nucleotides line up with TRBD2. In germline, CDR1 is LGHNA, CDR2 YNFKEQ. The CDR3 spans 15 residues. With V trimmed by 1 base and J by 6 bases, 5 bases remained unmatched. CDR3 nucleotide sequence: TGTGCCAGCAGCCAAGCACTAGCGGGAGAGGGCGAGCAGTACTTC. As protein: CASSQALAGEGEQYF.

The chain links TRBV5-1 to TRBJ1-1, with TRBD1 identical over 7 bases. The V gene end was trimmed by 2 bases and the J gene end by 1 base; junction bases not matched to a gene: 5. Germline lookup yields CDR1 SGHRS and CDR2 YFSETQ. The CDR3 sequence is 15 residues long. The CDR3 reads CASSLQGTQNTEAFF. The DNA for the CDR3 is TGCGCCAGCAGCTTACAGGGGACCCAGAACACTGAAGCTTTCTTT. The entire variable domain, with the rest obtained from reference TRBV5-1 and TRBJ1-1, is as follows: KAGVTQTPRYLIKTRGQQVTLSCSPISGHRSVSWYQQTPGQGLQFLFEYFSETQRNKGNFPGRFSGRQFSNSRSEMNVSTLELGDSALYLCASSLQGTQNTEAFFGQGTRLTVV.

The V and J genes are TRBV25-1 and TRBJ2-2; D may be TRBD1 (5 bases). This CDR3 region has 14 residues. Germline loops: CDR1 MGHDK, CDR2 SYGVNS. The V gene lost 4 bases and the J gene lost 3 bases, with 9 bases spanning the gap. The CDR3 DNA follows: TGTGCCAGCAGTGCCCCACAGGACACCGGGGAGCTGTTTTTT. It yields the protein CASSAPQDTGELFF.

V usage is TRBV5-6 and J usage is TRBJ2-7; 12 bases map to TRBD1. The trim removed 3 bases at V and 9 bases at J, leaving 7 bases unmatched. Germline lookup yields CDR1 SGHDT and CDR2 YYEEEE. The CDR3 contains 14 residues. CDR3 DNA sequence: TGTGCCAGCAGCTCCTATGGGACAGGGGGCGGGCAGTACTTC. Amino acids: CASSSYGTGGGQYF.

The CDR3 here is CASRGLAGGETQYF. CDR3 sequence (DNA): TGTGCCAGTAGGGGACTAGCGGGCGGAGAGACCCAGTACTTC. The chain has TRBV19 and TRBJ2-5; 12 bases line up with TRBD2. Per the germline V gene, CDR1 is LNHDA and CDR2 is SQIVND (reference sequence). This CDR3 is 14 amino acids long. The V gene end was trimmed by 6 bases and the J gene end by 4 bases; junction bases not matched to a gene: 3.

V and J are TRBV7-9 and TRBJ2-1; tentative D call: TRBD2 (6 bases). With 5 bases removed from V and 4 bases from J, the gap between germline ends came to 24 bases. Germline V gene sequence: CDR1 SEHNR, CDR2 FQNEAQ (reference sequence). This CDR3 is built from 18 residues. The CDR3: CASSTLDGSTVIYNEQFF. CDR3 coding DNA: TGTGCCAGCAGCACGCTCGACGGGAGCACCGTAATTTACAATGAGCAGTTCTTC. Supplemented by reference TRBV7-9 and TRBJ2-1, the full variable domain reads DTGVSQNPRHKITKRGQNVTFRCDPISEHNRLYWYRQTLGQGPEFLTYFQNEAQLEKSRLLSDRFSAERPKGSFSTLEIQRTEQGDSAMYLCASSTLDGSTVIYNEQFFGPGTRLTVL.

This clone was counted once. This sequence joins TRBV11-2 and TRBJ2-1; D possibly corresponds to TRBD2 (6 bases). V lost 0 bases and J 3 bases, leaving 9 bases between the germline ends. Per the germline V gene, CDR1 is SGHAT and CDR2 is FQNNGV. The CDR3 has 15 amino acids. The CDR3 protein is CASSLEPGLYNEQFF. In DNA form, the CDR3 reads TGTGCCAGCAGCTTAGAACCGGGACTCTACAATGAGCAGTTCTTC. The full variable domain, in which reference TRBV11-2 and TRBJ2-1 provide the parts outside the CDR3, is EAGVAQSPRYKIIEKRQSVAFWCNPISGHATLYWYQQILGQGPKLLIQFQNNGVVDDSQLPKDRFSAERLKGVDSTLKIQPAKLEDSAVYLCASSLEPGLYNEQFFGPGTRLTVL.

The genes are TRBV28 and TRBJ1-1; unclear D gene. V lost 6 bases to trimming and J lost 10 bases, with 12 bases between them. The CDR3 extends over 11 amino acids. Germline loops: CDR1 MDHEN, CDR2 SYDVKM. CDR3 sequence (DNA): TGTGCCAGCAGGACTAACATGGTAGCTTTCTTT. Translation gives CASRTNMVAFF.

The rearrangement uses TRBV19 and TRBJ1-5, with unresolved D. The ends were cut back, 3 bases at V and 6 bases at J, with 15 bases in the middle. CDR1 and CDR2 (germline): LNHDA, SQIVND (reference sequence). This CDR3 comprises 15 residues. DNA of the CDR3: TGTGCCAGTAGTATTTTCTTGGGCGAGAGTCAGCCCCAGCATTTT. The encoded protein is CASSIFLGESQPQHF.

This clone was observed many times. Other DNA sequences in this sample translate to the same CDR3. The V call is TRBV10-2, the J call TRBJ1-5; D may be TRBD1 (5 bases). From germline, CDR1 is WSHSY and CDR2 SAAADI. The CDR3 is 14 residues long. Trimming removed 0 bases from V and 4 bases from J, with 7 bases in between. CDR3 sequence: CASSESGVNQPQHF. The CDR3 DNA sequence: TGCGCCAGCAGTGAGTCAGGGGTGAATCAGCCCCAGCATTTT.

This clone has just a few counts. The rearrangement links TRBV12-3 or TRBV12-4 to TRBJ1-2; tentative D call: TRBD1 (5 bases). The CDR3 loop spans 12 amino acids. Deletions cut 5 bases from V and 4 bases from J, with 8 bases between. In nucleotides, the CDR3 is TGTGCCAGCAGTGATGACAGCTATGGCTACACCTTC. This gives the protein CASSDDSYGYTF.

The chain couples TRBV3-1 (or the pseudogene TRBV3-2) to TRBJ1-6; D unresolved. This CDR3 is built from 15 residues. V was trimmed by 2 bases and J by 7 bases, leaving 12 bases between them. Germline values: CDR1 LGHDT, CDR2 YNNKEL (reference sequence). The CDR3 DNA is TGTGCCAGCAGCCAAAAGTCACTCCCGAATTCACCCCTCCACTTT. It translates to CASSQKSLPNSPLHF.

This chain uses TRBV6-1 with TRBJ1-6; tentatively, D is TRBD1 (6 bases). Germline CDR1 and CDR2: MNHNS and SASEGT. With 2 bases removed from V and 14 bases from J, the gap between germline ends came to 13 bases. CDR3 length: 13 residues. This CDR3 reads CASSELGTNSLHF. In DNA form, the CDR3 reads TGTGCCAGCAGTGAACTCGGGACAAACTCCCTCCACTTT.

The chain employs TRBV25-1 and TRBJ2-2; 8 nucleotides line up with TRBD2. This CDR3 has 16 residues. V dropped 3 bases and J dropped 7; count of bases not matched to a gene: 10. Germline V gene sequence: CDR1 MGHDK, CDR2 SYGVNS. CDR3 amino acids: CASSDIPGGFGGELFF. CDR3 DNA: TGTGCCAGCAGTGATATCCCGGGGGGGTTTGGCGGGGAGCTGTTTTTT.

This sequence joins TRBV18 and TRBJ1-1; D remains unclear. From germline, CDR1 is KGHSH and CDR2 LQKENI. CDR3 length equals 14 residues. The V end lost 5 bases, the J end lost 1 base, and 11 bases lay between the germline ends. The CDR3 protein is CASSVSGQNTEAFF. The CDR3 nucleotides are TGTGCCAGCTCAGTCTCCGGTCAGAACACTGAAGCTTTCTTT.

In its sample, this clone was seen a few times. The DNA for the CDR3 is TGTGCCTGGAGTGTACGGGACAGGGTTCGTGGGACCCAGTACTTC. Translated: CAWSVRDRVRGTQYF. V is TRBV30 and J is TRBJ2-5; TRBD1 aligns across 9 bases. With V trimmed by 0 bases and J by 7 bases, 9 bases remained unmatched. Germline CDR1 GTSNPN, CDR2 SVGIG (reference sequence). CDR3 size: 15 residues.

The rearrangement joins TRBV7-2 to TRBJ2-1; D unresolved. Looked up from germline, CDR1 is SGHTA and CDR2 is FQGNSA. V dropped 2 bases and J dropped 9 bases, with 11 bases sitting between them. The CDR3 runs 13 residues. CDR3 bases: TGTGCCAGCAGCTTACCACAGTTGGGTGAGCAGTTCTTC. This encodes CASSLPQLGEQFF.

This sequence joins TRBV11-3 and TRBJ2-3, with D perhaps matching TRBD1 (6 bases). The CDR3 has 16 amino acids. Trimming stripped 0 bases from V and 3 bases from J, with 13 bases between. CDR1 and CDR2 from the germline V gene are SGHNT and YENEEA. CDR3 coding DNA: TGTGCCAGCAGCTTAGATCGGTTGGGGGCAACAGATACGCAGTATTTT. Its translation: CASSLDRLGATDTQYF. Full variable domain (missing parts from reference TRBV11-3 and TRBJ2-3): EAGVVQSPRYKIIEKKQPVAFWCNPISGHNTLYWYLQNLGQGPELLIRYENEEAVDDSQLPKDRFSAERLKGVDSTLKIQPAELGDSAVYLCASSLDRLGATDTQYFGPGTRLTVL.

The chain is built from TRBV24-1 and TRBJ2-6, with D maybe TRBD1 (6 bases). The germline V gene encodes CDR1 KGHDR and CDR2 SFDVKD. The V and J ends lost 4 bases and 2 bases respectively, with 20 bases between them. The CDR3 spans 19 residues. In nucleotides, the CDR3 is TGTGCCACCAGTGACGGCCAAACGGGACATTTTACTGGGGCCAACGTCCTGACTTTC. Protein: CATSDGQTGHFTGANVLTF.

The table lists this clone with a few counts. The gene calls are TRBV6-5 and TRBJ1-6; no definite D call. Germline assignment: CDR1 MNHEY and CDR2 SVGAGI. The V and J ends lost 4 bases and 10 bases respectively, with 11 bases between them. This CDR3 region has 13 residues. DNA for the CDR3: TGTGCCAGCAGTTTAGTTCGCGAATCACCCCTCCACTTT. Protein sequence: CASSLVRESPLHF.